What follows describes a single T cell receptor beta chain. Antigen unknown. The data derive from a study of cytomegalovirus exposure and HLA in healthy donors. V lost 0 bases and J lost 1, with 7 bases in between. The CDR3 is 14 residues long. CDR1 is SGDLS and CDR2 is YYNGEE in the germline V gene. PCR primers comprised 60 Vbeta and 13 Jbeta primers. Measured with immunoSEQ multiplex PCR; TCRdb has only the in-frame clones, and not every one. The profile shows around 150,000 clones, 79% of them singletons. Study conclusions and caveats: Accounts indicate the classifier identified cytomegalovirus status with strong specificity and sensitivity.

The TCR originated in a man in his forties in good health and CMV-seropositive. Sequencing was performed on PBMCs. This rearrangement joins TRBV9 to TRBJ1-1, with D possibly TRBD1 on 5 matching bases. The CDR3 loop is CASSVGGRNTEAFF. The CDR3, as DNA: TGTGCCAGCAGCGTAGGGGGCAGGAACACTGAAGCTTTCTTT. The complete variable domain, with remaining parts taken from reference TRBV9 and TRBJ1-1, reads DSGVTQTPKHLITATGQRVTLRCSPRSGDLSVYWYQQSLDQGLQFLIQYYNGEERAKGNILERFSAQQFPDLHSELNLSSLELGDSALYFCASSVGGRNTEAFFGQGTRLTVV.